The rows below give T cell receptor beta chains drawn from one sample of a study of identical twins. Using its own MiXCR run on the 5' RACE reads, TCRdb lists one record per CDR3 protein. The sample holds some 460,000 distinct CDR3 sequences, approximately 14% seen once. These sequences were also reported in another study, on yellow fever vaccine responses in identical twins.

Material: CD4+ T cells sorted from blood. The receptors stem from a woman between 18 and 29 years old in good health. The CDR3 runs from the conserved cysteine through the conserved F or W. Each record gives: V gene, J gene, clone size, D gene, CDR3 DNA, CDR3 protein. A D gene is named only where the DNA matches it firmly. Clone size, where shown, is once, few, many, or a class for clones that have expanded.

v_call: TRBV5-6; j_call: TRBJ2-2; clone_size: few; d_call: .; cdr3_nt: TGTGCCAGCAGATGGGAGAAAGCGAACACCGGGGAGCTGTTTTTT; cdr3_aa: CASRWEKANTGELFF
v_call: TRBV27; j_call: TRBJ2-1; clone_size: .; d_call: TRBD2; cdr3_nt: TGTGCCAGCAGTCCCTCTCTCCGGGAGGGGCTGTTCTTC; cdr3_aa: CASSPSLREGLFF
v_call: TRBV10-2; j_call: TRBJ2-7; clone_size: few; d_call: TRBD1; cdr3_nt: TGCGCCAGCAGTGAGCTCCGGACAGGGGGCGAGCAGTACTTC; cdr3_aa: CASSELRTGGEQYF
v_call: TRBV7-2; j_call: TRBJ2-1; clone_size: .; d_call: .; cdr3_nt: TGTCCCAGCGAGAGGGATTATCTCTACAATGAGCAGTTCTTC; cdr3_aa: CPSERDYLYNEQFF
v_call: TRBV5-1; j_call: TRBJ2-1; clone_size: .; d_call: .; cdr3_nt: TGCGCCAGCAGCTTATACACCTACAATGAGCAGTTCTTC; cdr3_aa: CASSLYTYNEQFF
v_call: TRBV7-9; j_call: TRBJ2-1; clone_size: .; d_call: TRBD2; cdr3_nt: TGTGCCAGCAGCCTCTTAGCGGGGGCCCCGGTTGAGCAGTTCTTC; cdr3_aa: CASSLLAGAPVEQFF
v_call: TRBV20-1; j_call: TRBJ2-7; clone_size: few; d_call: TRBD2; cdr3_nt: TGCAGTGCTAGTGCTAGCGGGGGGGCCTACGAGCAGTACTTC; cdr3_aa: CSASASGGAYEQYF
v_call: TRBV9; j_call: TRBJ1-2; clone_size: few; d_call: .; cdr3_nt: TGTGCCAGCAGCGTAGCTACCAGCGGTGGCTACACCTTC; cdr3_aa: CASSVATSGGYTF
v_call: TRBV3-1; j_call: TRBJ2-2; clone_size: .; d_call: .; cdr3_nt: TGTGCCAGCAGCCAAGATGCCGGGGAGCTGTTTTTT; cdr3_aa: CASSQDAGELFF
v_call: TRBV6-1; j_call: TRBJ1-1; clone_size: few; d_call: .; cdr3_nt: TGTGCCAGCAGTGACGGATATTCCGGGACTAAAGCTTTCTTT; cdr3_aa: CASSDGYSGTKAFF
v_call: TRBV4-1; j_call: TRBJ1-1; clone_size: few; d_call: TRBD1; cdr3_nt: TGCGCCAGCAGCCGGACAGGGATGAACACTGAAGCTTTCTTT; cdr3_aa: CASSRTGMNTEAFF
v_call: TRBV20-1; j_call: TRBJ2-3; clone_size: many; d_call: TRBD1; cdr3_nt: TGCAGTGCCGTAACAGGGGACGGCACAGATACGCAGTATTTT; cdr3_aa: CSAVTGDGTDTQYF
v_call: TRBV18; j_call: TRBJ1-4; clone_size: .; d_call: .; cdr3_nt: TGTGCCAGCTCACCAGGACAGATTTCATCAACTAATGAAAAACTGTTTTTT; cdr3_aa: CASSPGQISSTNEKLFF
v_call: TRBV7-2; j_call: TRBJ2-5; clone_size: many; d_call: .; cdr3_nt: TGTGCCAGCAGCTTTATAGCCCAGACCCAGTACTTC; cdr3_aa: CASSFIAQTQYF
v_call: TRBV12-3/TRBV12-4; j_call: TRBJ1-1; clone_size: .; d_call: .; cdr3_nt: TGTGCCAGCAGTCGGACCCGGAACACTGAAGCTTTCTTT; cdr3_aa: CASSRTRNTEAFF
v_call: TRBV4-3; j_call: TRBJ2-3; clone_size: .; d_call: TRBD2; cdr3_nt: TGCGCCAGCAGCCAAGAAGAGGCGCCTAGCGGGAGGAGGGCGCAGTATTTT; cdr3_aa: CASSQEEAPSGRRAQYF
v_call: TRBV6-2/TRBV6-3; j_call: TRBJ2-1; clone_size: few; d_call: TRBD1; cdr3_nt: TGTGCCAGCAGTTCCCCTATAATGACAGGGTCTGGCTCCTACAATGAGCAGTTCTTC; cdr3_aa: CASSSPIMTGSGSYNEQFF
v_call: TRBV20-1; j_call: TRBJ2-7; clone_size: few; d_call: TRBD1; cdr3_nt: TGCAGTGCTTTTAGGACAGGGGGCTCCTACGAGCAGTACTTC; cdr3_aa: CSAFRTGGSYEQYF
v_call: TRBV4-2; j_call: TRBJ2-2; clone_size: .; d_call: .; cdr3_nt: TGTGCCAGCAGCCAAGTGCCACGCTCGGCGAACACCGGGGAGCTGTTTTTT; cdr3_aa: CASSQVPRSANTGELFF
v_call: TRBV20-1; j_call: TRBJ2-3; clone_size: few; d_call: .; cdr3_nt: TGCAGTGCTATCGTACAGGGCGGGGATACGCAGTATTTT; cdr3_aa: CSAIVQGGDTQYF
v_call: TRBV12-3/TRBV12-4; j_call: TRBJ2-2; clone_size: few; d_call: .; cdr3_nt: TGTGCCAGCAACCCCGCGGGCACCGGGGAGCTGTTTTTT; cdr3_aa: CASNPAGTGELFF